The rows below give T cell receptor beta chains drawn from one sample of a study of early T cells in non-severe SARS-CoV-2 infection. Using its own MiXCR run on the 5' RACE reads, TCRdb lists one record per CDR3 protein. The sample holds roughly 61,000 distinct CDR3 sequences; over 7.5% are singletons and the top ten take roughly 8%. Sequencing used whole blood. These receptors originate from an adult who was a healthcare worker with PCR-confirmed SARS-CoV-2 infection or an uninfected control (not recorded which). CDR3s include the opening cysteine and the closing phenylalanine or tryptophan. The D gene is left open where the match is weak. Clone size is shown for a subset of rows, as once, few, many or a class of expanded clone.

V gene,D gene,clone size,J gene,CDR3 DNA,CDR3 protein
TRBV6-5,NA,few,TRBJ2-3,TGTGCCAGCAGTCGACAGTTTAGCACAGATACGCAGTATTTT,CASSRQFSTDTQYF
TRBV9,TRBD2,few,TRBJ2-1,TGTGCCAGCAGCTTCTCGGGACTAGGGCTGTCTGAGCAGTTCTTC,CASSFSGLGLSEQFF
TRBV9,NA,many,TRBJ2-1,TGTGCCAGCAGCGTAAGGGGGGGCGACTCCTACAATGAGCAGTTCTTC,CASSVRGGDSYNEQFF
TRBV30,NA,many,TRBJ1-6,TGTGCCTGGTCCCGGGGGGGAAGGGATTCACCCCTCCACTTT,CAWSRGGRDSPLHF
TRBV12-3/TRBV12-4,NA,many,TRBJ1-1,TGTGCCAGCAGTTTTGGGGCAGGGGACCGCTTAGCGACTGAAGCTTTCTTT,CASSFGAGDRLATEAFF
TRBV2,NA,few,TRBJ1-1,TGTGCCAGCAGTGAAAGGGTAGGGAACACTGAAGCTTTCTTT,CASSERVGNTEAFF
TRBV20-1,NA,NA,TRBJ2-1,TGCAGTATAGGCCAGGGAGGTGATGAGCAGTTCTTC,CSIGQGGDEQFF
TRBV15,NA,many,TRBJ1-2,TGTGCCACCAGCAGGGCCAGGGCCTCTCCCGGCTACACCTTC,CATSRARASPGYTF
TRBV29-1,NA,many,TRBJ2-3,TGCAGCGTTGAAGATTGGGTGGACCAGACTAGCACAGATACGCAGTATTTT,CSVEDWVDQTSTDTQYF
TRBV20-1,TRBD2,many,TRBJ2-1,TGCAGTGCTAGAGCCCCGGGACTAGCGGGAGTCGATGAGCAGTTCTTC,CSARAPGLAGVDEQFF
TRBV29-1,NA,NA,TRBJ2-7,TGCAGCGTTGTGTATCCCAGGGGCGACGAGCAGTACTTC,CSVVYPRGDEQYF
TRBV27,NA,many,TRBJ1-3,TGTGCCAGCAGTCCCCATGGGGCCCTCTCTGGAAACACCATATATTTT,CASSPHGALSGNTIYF
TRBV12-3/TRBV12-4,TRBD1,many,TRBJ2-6,TGTGCCAGCAGTTTAGCGGGACAGGGATCCTCTGGGGCCAACGTCCTGACTTTC,CASSLAGQGSSGANVLTF
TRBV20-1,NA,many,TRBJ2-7,TGCAGTGCTAGAGTGGTTAACGAGCAGTACTTC,CSARVVNEQYF
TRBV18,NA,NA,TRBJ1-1,TGTGCCAGCTCGCTAGAGGCAGGGACCGGCCGAAGTGAAGCTTTCTTT,CASSLEAGTGRSEAFF
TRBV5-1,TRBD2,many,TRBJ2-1,TGCGCCAGCAGCTTGGGGCTAGCGGAGGTCTACAATGAGCAGTTCTTC,CASSLGLAEVYNEQFF
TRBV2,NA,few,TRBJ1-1,TGTGCCAGCAAAAAAGGAGAGGGTAACACTGAAGCTTTCTTT,CASKKGEGNTEAFF
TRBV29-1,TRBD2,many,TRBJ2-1,TGCAGCGTGGAGCGGGAGGCGAGCAATGAGCAGTTCTTC,CSVEREASNEQFF
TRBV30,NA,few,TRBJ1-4,TGTGCCTGGGCCCGTTCGGGGTACAATAATGAAAAACTGTTTTTT,CAWARSGYNNEKLFF
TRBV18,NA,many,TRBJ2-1,TGTGCCAGCTCGCCCAAAGGCTCCTACAATGAGCAGTTCTTC,CASSPKGSYNEQFF
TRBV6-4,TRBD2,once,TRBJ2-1,TGTGCCAGCAGTGGGGAGCCGGGACTAGCGGGAGGTAGGCAGTTCTTC,CASSGEPGLAGGRQFF
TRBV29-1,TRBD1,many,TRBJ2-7,TGCAGCGTGGGACAGGGGCAAGGGGAGCAGTACTTC,CSVGQGQGEQYF
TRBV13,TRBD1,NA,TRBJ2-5,TGTGCCAGCAGCCACCGAGTGACAGGGGGCCAGGAGACCCAGTACTTC,CASSHRVTGGQETQYF
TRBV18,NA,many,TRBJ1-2,TGTGCCAGCTCACCCCAGAGATTAGCCTATGGCTACACCTTC,CASSPQRLAYGYTF
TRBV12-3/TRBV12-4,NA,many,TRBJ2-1,TGTGCCAGCAGTTATCGGGCGGGGAGCTCCTACAATGAGCAGTTCTTC,CASSYRAGSSYNEQFF
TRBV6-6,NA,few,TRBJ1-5,TGTGCCAGCCTAGTACCGGGGCAGCCCCAGCATTTT,CASLVPGQPQHF
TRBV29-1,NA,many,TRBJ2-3,TGCAGCCTCACGCCTGGCACAGATACGCAGTATTTT,CSLTPGTDTQYF
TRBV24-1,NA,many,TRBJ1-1,TGTGCCACCAGATCCACAGGGAAAACTGAAGCTTTCTTT,CATRSTGKTEAFF
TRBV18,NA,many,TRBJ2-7,TGTGCCAACTCGGCTGGGACGGTACCGGACGAGCAGTACTTC,CANSAGTVPDEQYF
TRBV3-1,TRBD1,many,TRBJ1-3,TGTGCCAGCAGCCTCGCGGACAGGGATGGAAACACCATATATTTT,CASSLADRDGNTIYF
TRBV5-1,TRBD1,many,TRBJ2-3,TGCGCCAGCAGCTTCCCCCAGACAGGGCGGATCACAGATACGCAGTATTTT,CASSFPQTGRITDTQYF
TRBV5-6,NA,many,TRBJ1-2,TGTGCCAGCAGCCCACGAACCAGGGCCTATGGCTACACCTTC,CASSPRTRAYGYTF
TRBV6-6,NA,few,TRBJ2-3,TGTGCCAGCAGTTACTCTTCTGGGGATACGCAGTATTTT,CASSYSSGDTQYF
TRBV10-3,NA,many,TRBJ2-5,TGTGCCATCAGTGAGTCTCGCACAGTTGGGGAGACCCAGTACTTC,CAISESRTVGETQYF
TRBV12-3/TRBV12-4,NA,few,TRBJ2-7,TGTGCCAGCAGTTTAGGGTGGCAGCCAACAGCCTACGAGCAGTACTTC,CASSLGWQPTAYEQYF
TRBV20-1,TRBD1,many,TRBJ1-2,TGCAGTGCTAGATCCTTGGGGACAGGGAACTATGGCTACACCTTC,CSARSLGTGNYGYTF
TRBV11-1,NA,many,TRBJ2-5,TGTGCCAGCACCCAGTGGGGGGCTCGAGAGACCCAGTACTTC,CASTQWGARETQYF
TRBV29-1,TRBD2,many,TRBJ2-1,TGCAGCGTACTCCGAGGCGGGAGTGGTAATGAGCAGTTCTTC,CSVLRGGSGNEQFF
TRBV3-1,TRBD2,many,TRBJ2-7,TGTGCCAGCAGCCACCAGAGGATAGCGGGAAGGAACGAGCAGTACTTC,CASSHQRIAGRNEQYF
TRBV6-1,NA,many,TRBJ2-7,TGTGCCAGCAGTGAAGCCTACGAGCAGTACTTC,CASSEAYEQYF
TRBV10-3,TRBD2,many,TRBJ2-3,TGTGCCATCAGTGAGTCCGGGACTAGCGGGAAAACAGATACGCAGTATTTT,CAISESGTSGKTDTQYF
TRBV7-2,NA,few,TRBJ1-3,TGTGCCAGCAGCTTAATAGGGGAAGGTACCGGAAACACCATATATTTT,CASSLIGEGTGNTIYF
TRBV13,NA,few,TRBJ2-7,TGTGCCAGCAGCTCCCAAGCAAAAGGGGATTACGGGCAGTACTTC,CASSSQAKGDYGQYF
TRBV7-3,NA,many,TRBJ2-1,TGTGCCAGCAGCGCGGGACTCAGCTCCTACAATGAGCAGTTCTTC,CASSAGLSSYNEQFF
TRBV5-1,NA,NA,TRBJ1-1,TGCGCCAGCACCTGGGGTCCGGGGAATTCCATGAACACTGAAGCTTTCTTT,CASTWGPGNSMNTEAFF
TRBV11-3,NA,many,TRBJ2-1,TGTGCCAGCAGCCCCATGGGCAATGAGCAGTTCTTC,CASSPMGNEQFF
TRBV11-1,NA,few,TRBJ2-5,TGTGCCAGCAGCTTCTACGGACAAGAGACCCAGTACTTC,CASSFYGQETQYF
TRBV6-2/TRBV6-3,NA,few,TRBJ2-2,TGTGCCAGCAGTTACGGGTACCGGGACACAAACACCGGGGAGCTGTTTTTT,CASSYGYRDTNTGELFF
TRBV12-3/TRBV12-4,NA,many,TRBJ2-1,TGTGCCAGCACTAAGATGGGGCTTTACAATGAGCAGTTCTTC,CASTKMGLYNEQFF
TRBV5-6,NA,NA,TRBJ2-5,TGTGCCAGCAGCTCCTCCGTCGGGGAAGAGACCCAGTACTTC,CASSSSVGEETQYF
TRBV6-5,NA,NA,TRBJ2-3,TGTGCCACCTCCAAGGGCTCTAGCACAGATACGCAGTATTTT,CATSKGSSTDTQYF
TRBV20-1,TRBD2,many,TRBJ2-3,TGCAGCGTCCGGGACTACCGCACAGATACGCAGTATTTT,CSVRDYRTDTQYF
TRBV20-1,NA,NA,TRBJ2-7,TGCAGTGCTAGTGGATGGGCAGGGAAAGACGAGCAGTACTTC,CSASGWAGKDEQYF
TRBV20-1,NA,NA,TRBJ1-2,TGCAGTGCTAGTCGGGGTTTCACGGGAGGCTACACCTTC,CSASRGFTGGYTF
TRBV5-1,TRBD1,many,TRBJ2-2,TGCGCCAGCAGCTTGGTGTTACAGGGGGCCACCGGGGAGCTGTTTTTT,CASSLVLQGATGELFF
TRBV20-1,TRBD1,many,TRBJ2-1,TGCAGTGCTACGGGGGACAGGAACTACAATGAGCAGTTCTTC,CSATGDRNYNEQFF
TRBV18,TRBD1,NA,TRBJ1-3,TGTGCCAGCTCATCTGGACAGGGAAGTTCTGGAAACACCATATATTTT,CASSSGQGSSGNTIYF
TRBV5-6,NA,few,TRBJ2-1,TGTGCCAGCAGCTTAGGACTTAACAGGTACAATGAGCAGTTCTTC,CASSLGLNRYNEQFF
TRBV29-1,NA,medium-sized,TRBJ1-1,TGCAGCGCCCCCTCCCAGGGAACTGAAGCTTTCTTT,CSAPSQGTEAFF